This section outlines one TCR beta chain sequence together with its context. The data were taken from a study of regulatory T cells in long-lasting Graves disease. The time point: newly diagnosed GD, antithyroid drugs for less than 3 months. Preparation of the TCR library used RNA extracted from PBMCs. Through Arm-PCR of CDR3 regions and iRepertoire HTBI primers, TCR beta libraries were built. Via MiXCR, TCRdb re-called the multiplex PCR reads, giving one row per CDR3 protein. The repertoire consists of 550,000 to 650,000 distinct CDR3 sequences, with roughly 15% occurring once and the leading ten covering 12%. V was clipped by 6 bases and J by 2 bases, with 19 bases between them. This CDR3 region has 16 residues. Germline V gene data show CDR1 as MDHEN and CDR2 as SYDVKM. These data were likewise used in another study, on T cells in Graves' hyperthyroidism and ophthalmopathy.

This material consisted of peripheral blood mononuclear cells (PBMCs), taken at new diagnosis, from a patient treated with antithyroid drugs. The clonotype comes from a man between 18 and 29 years old with Graves disease. The V gene is TRBV28, the J gene TRBJ2-5; weak D call: TRBD2 (5 bases). The CDR3 here is CASSLLASSTQETQYF. The CDR3 DNA sequence: TGTGCCAGCAGCCTCTTGGCTAGCTCTACTCAAGAGACCCAGTACTTC.